The T cell receptor (beta chain) under discussion was sequenced for a study of cytomegalovirus exposure and HLA in healthy donors. Vbeta (60) and Jbeta (13) primers were used in the PCR. The protocol was immunoSEQ multiplex PCR, while the TCRdb copy is restricted to in-frame clones and leaves out a portion. Of 100,000 to 150,000 clones listed, about 81% are singletons. Sequenced sample: PBMCs. The clonotype originates from a woman aged 45-65 years in good health and CMV-seropositive.

This CDR3 reads CASSPLAGGAPGELFF. The DNA of the CDR3 is TGTGCCAGCAGCCCCTTAGCGGGAGGTGCCCCCGGGGAGCTGTTTTTT. The chain links TRBV4-2 to TRBJ2-2; 10 bases match TRBD2. The J segment lost 6 bases and the V segment lost 4 bases, leaving 8 bases of the junction unmatched. CDR3 length: 16 residues. Per the germline V gene, CDR1 is LGHNA and CDR2 is YNFKEQ.